Included here is one TCR beta chain sequence, with context. Its antigen is unidentified. This record comes from a study of CD8+ T cells in alopecia areata. At the level of the study: Treated patients took oral tofacitinib at 5 to 10 mg twice daily. General study results and limits: The study found higher clonality in lesional than normal scalp, especially in alopecia totalis/universalis. Expanded CD8+ clones among the top 100, as well as scalp clonality, were significantly decreased by tofacitinib. On tofacitinib, scalp and blood still held many of the expanded lesional clones.

RNA, once extracted, was reverse transcribed into cDNA for use as the sequencing template. Sequencing used immunoSEQ multiplex PCR; TCRdb keeps in-frame clones, though not all of them. Of more than 90,000 clones in the sample, around 50% were seen once. Treatment given: oral pan-JAK inhibitor, 5-10 mg twice daily. Germline CDR1 and CDR2: MGHRA and YSYEKL. The CDR3 loop spans 12 amino acids. V shed 2 bases and J shed 10 bases, with 9 bases lying between them. The clonotype was recovered from a human donor with alopecia areata. Source: CD8+ T cells sorted from blood, taken at week 24, from a patient treated with tofacitinib. V and J are TRBV4-1 and TRBJ2-1; a weak D match, TRBD1 (6 bases). The CDR3 bases are TGCGCCAGCAGCCAAACCGGGACAGAGCAGTTCTTC. Its protein is CASSQTGTEQFF.